This T cell receptor beta chain derives from a study of T cell responses to AZD1222 COVID-19 vaccine. Study-wide results and caveats: Baseline serostatus was positive in only 5 to 7 AZD1222 recipients. Clonal diversity was possibly underestimated, and white British individuals and females predominated among donors. Targets within unmutated variant regions were reportedly found for nearly half of spike-specific TCRs. Across the whole spike, CD4 TCRs peaked at regions 160-218 and 743-854.

This clone was picked up one time. Its antigen is currently unknown. TCRdb's table, derived via immunoSEQ multiplex PCR, lists solely in-frame clones and lacks some. Of 150,000 to 200,000 clones in the sample, 85% to 90% were seen once. The starting material was peripheral blood, obtained 28 days after the second dose of the MenACWY control vaccine. The source of this sequence is an adult who received the MenACWY meningococcal vaccine as a control.

The CDR3 DNA follows: TGTGCCAGCAGCCATGGGGGGAATTACGAGCAGTACTTC. It encodes CASSHGGNYEQYF. The V call is TRBV4-2, the J call TRBJ2-7; possibly TRBD2 for D (6 bases). The CDR3 is 13 amino acids. Germline V gene sequence: CDR1 LGHNA, CDR2 YNFKEQ. V lost 3 bases, J lost 4 bases, and 10 bases lay in between.